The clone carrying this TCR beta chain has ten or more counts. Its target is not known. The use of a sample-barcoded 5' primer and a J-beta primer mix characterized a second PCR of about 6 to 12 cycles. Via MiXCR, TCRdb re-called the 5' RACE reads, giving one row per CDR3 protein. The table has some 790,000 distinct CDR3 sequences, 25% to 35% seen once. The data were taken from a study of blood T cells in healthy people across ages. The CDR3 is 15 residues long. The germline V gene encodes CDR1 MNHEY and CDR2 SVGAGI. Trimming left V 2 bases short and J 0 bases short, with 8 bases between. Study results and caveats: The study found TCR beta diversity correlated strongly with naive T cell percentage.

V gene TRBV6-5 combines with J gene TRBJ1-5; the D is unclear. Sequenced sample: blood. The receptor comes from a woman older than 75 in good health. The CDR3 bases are TGTGCCAGCAGTTACAGCCTCTATAGCAATCAGCCCCAGCATTTT. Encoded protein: CASSYSLYSNQPQHF.